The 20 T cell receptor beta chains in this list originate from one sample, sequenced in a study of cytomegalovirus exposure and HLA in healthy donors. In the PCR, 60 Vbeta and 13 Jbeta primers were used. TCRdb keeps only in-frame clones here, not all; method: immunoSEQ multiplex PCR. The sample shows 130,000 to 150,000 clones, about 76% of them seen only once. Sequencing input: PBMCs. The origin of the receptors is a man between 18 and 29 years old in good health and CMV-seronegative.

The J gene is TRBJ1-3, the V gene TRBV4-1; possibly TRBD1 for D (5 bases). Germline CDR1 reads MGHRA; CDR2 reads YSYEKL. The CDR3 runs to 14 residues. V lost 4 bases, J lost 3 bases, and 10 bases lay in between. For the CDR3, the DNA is TGCGCCAGCAGCCTAGGGGTGGGTGGAAACACCATATATTTT. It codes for CASSLGVGGNTIYF.

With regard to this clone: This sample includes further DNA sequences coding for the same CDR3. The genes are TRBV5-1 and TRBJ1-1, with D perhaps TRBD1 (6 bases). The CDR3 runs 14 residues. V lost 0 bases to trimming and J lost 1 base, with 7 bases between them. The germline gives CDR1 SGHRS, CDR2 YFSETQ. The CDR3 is CASSLGTANTEAFF. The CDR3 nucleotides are TGCGCCAGCAGCTTGGGGACAGCGAACACTGAAGCTTTCTTT.

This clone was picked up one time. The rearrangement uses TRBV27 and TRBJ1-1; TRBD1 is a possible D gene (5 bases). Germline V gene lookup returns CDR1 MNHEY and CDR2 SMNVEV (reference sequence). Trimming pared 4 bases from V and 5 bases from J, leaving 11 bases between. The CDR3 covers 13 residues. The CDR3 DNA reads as TGTGCCAGCAGTTACGGGGGAGGGACTGAAGCTTTCTTT. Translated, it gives CASSYGGGTEAFF.

Here the CDR3 DNA reads TGTGCCAGCAGTTTTGGTAGAATCAACACCGGGGAGCTGTTTTTT. The encoded protein is CASSFGRINTGELFF. This chain uses TRBV28 with TRBJ2-2, with unresolved D. CDR1 is MDHEN and CDR2 is SYDVKM in the germline V gene. This CDR3 contains 15 residues. V dropped 3 bases and J dropped 2 bases, with 10 bases sitting between them.

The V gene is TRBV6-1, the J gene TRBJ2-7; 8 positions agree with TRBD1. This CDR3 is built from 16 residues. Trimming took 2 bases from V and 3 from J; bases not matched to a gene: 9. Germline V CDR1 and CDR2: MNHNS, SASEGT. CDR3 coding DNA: TGTGCCAGCAGTGAAAGTTGGAACAGGGGGAACTACGAGCAGTACTTC. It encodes CASSESWNRGNYEQYF.

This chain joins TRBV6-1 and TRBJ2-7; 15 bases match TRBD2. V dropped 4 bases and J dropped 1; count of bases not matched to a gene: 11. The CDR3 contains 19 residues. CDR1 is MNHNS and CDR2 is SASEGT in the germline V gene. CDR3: CASSGGTSGRTRPSYEQYF. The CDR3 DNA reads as TGTGCCAGCAGTGGCGGGACTAGCGGGAGGACACGACCGTCCTACGAGCAGTACTTC.

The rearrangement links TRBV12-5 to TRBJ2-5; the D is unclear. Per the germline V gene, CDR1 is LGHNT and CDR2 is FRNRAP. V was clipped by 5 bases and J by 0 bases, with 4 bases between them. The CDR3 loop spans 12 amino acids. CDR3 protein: CASGPDQETQYF. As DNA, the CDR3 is TGTGCTAGTGGTCCAGACCAAGAGACCCAGTACTTC.

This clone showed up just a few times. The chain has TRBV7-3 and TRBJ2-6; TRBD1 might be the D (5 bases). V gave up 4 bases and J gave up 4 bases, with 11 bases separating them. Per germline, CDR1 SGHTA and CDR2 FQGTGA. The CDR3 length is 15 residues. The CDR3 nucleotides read TGTGCCAGCAGCTCCAGGGTAACGGGGGCCAACGTCCTGACTTTC. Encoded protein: CASSSRVTGANVLTF.

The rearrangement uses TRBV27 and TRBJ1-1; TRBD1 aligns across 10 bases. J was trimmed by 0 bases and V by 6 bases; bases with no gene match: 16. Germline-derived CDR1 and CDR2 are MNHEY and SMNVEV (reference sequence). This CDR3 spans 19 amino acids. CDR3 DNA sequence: TGTGCCAGCAGGAGGCTCGGGACAGGGGAGGGCCGATTGAACACTGAAGCTTTCTTT. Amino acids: CASRRLGTGEGRLNTEAFF.

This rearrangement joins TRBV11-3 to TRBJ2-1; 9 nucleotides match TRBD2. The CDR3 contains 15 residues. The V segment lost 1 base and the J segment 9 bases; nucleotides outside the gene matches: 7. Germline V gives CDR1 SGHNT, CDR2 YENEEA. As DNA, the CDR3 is TGTGCCAGCAGCTTAGTTGGACTAGCGTCAGGTGAGCAGTTCTTC. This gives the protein CASSLVGLASGEQFF.

This CDR3 is CASSQAGEGNTEAFF. DNA of the CDR3: TGTGCCAGCAGCCAGGCGGGCGAGGGGAACACTGAAGCTTTCTTT. V is TRBV7-6 and J is TRBJ1-1; D remains unclear. Germline assignment: CDR1 SGHVS and CDR2 FNYEAQ. The CDR3 is made up of 15 amino acids. V was cut by 5 bases and J by 1 base, with 14 bases left in between.

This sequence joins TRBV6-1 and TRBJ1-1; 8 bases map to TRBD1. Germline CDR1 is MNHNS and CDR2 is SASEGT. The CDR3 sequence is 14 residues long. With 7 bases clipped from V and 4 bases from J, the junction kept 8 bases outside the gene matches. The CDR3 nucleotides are TGTGCCAGCATGACAGGGGCCCTGAGCACTGAAGCTTTCTTT. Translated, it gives CASMTGALSTEAFF.

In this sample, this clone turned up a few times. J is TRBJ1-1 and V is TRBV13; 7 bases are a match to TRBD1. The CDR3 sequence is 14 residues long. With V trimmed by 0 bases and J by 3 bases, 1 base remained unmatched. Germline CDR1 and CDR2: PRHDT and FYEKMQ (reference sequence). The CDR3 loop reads CASSLGRGDTEAFF. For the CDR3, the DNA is TGTGCCAGCAGCTTAGGCAGGGGGGACACTGAAGCTTTCTTT.

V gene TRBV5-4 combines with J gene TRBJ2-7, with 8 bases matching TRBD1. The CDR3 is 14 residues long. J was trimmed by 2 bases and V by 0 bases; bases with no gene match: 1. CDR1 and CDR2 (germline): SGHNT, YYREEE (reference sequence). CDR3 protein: CASSLGTGTYEQYF. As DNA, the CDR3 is TGTGCCAGCAGCTTGGGGACAGGGACCTACGAGCAGTACTTC.

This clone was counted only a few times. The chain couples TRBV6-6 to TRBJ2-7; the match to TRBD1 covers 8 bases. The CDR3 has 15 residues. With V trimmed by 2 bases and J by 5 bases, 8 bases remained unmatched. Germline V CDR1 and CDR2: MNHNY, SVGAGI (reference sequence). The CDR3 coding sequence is TGTGCCAGCAGTTACCCGAACGACAGGGGCCACGAGCAGTACTTC. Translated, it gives CASSYPNDRGHEQYF.

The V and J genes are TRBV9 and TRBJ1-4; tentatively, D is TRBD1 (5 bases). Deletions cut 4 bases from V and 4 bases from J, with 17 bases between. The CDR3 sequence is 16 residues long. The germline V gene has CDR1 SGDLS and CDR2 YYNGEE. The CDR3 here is CASSPAGRGGNEKLFF. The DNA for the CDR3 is TGTGCCAGCAGCCCCGCGGGGCGGGGTGGTAATGAAAAACTGTTTTTT.

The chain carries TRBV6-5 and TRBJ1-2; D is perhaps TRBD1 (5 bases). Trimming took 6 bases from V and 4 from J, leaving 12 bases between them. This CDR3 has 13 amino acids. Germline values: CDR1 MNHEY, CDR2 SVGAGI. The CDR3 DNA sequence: TGTGCCAGCAGCCCGGGACTGATCTATGGCTACACCTTC. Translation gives CASSPGLIYGYTF.

CDR3 sequence reads: CASSLRGESYNEQFF. As DNA, the CDR3 is TGCGCCAGCAGCTTGCGGGGGGAGTCATACAATGAGCAGTTCTTC. This rearrangement joins TRBV5-1 to TRBJ2-1; 7 bases are shared with TRBD2. V lost 1 base to trimming and J lost 4 bases; unmatched junction nucleotides: 5. The CDR3 runs 15 residues. Germline CDR1 and CDR2: SGHRS and YFSETQ.

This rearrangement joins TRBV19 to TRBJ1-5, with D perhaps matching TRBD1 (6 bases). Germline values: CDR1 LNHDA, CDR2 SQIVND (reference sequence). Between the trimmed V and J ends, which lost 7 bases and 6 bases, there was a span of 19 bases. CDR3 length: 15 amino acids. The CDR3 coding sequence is TGTGCCAGTAACGCCAGGGGAGCGAGAGGTCAGCCCCAGCATTTT. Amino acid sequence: CASNARGARGQPQHF.

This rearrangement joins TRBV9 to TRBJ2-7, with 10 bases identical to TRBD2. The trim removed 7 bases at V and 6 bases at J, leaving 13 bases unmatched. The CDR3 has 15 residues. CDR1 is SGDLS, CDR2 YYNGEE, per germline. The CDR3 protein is CASGERGGGNTEQYF. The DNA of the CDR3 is TGTGCCAGCGGGGAGCGGGGGGGCGGAAACACCGAGCAGTACTTC.